One sample yielded the 12 T cell receptor beta chains listed below, sequenced in a study of T cells in Graves' hyperthyroidism and ophthalmopathy. TCR beta CDR3 regions were amplified from RNA. During a first-round RT-PCR of the TCR CDR3, the HTBI primer set was used. TCRdb independently ran MiXCR on the multiplex PCR reads; one entry per CDR3 protein. The table shows 400,000 to 500,000 distinct CDR3 sequences, with around 15% occurring only once. Sequenced: blood. The receptors were gathered from a young woman with Graves' hyperthyroidism.

The chain carries TRBV20-1 and TRBJ2-3; no clear D. The V gene's germline CDR1 is DFQATT and CDR2 SNEGSKA (reference sequence). The V end was cut by 6 bases, the J end by 8 bases, with 6 bases between. The CDR3 has 9 residues. CDR3 in amino acids: CSAGLTQYF. In DNA, the CDR3 is TGCAGTGCGGGCCTTACGCAGTATTTT.

CDR3 loop: CASSGQGSQPQHF. CDR3 DNA: TGTGCCAGCAGTGGACAGGGGAGCCAGCCCCAGCATTTT. V and J are TRBV2 and TRBJ1-5; 8 bases fit TRBD1. The V gene end was trimmed by 4 bases and the J gene end by 7 bases; junction bases not matched to a gene: 3. Germline V gives CDR1 SNHLY, CDR2 FYNNEI. There are 13 residues in the CDR3.

This clonotype was detected ten times or more. This chain links TRBV27 with TRBJ2-2; TRBD1 agrees at 9 bases. Germline loops: CDR1 MNHEY, CDR2 SMNVEV (reference sequence). The CDR3 contains 17 residues. J was trimmed by 7 bases and V by 2 bases; bases with no gene match: 11. The CDR3 DNA sequence: TGTGCCAGCAGTTTAAATTCGGGGACAGGGATGGACGGGGAGCTGTTTTTT. Translated, it gives CASSLNSGTGMDGELFF.

This clonotype was seen repeatedly, ten times or more. The chain links TRBV9 to TRBJ2-2; the D gene is possibly TRBD1 (5 bases). Germline loops: CDR1 SGDLS, CDR2 YYNGEE. Trimming removed 3 bases from V and 5 bases from J, with 17 bases in between. This CDR3 comprises 16 residues. CDR3 nucleotide sequence: TGTGCCAGCAGCGCGTTCCAGGGTCGGCGGACCGGGGAGCTGTTTTTT. Translating gives CASSAFQGRRTGELFF.

This clonotype has a handful of counts. The rearrangement uses TRBV30 and TRBJ2-3; 7 positions agree with TRBD1. The V and J ends lost 4 bases and 2 bases, in that order; junction bases with no gene match: 6. The CDR3 totals 14 residues. The germline CDR1 and CDR2 sequences are GTSNPN and SVGIG (reference sequence). This CDR3 reads CAWTWGQSTDTQYF. The CDR3 coding sequence is TGTGCCTGGACCTGGGGACAGTCCACAGATACGCAGTATTTT.

This clonotype was counted ten times or more. The rearrangement links TRBV20-1 to TRBJ1-2; 7 bases agree with TRBD1. V gave up 2 bases and J gave up 6 bases; unmatched junction bases: 12. The CDR3 loop spans 15 amino acids. Germline lookup yields CDR1 DFQATT and CDR2 SNEGSKA (reference sequence). This CDR3 reads CSARPLKGDSDGYTF. The CDR3 DNA is TGCAGTGCTAGACCCCTTAAGGGGGACAGCGATGGCTACACCTTC.

This clonotype was seen a handful of times. V gene TRBV7-9 combines with J gene TRBJ1-1, with unresolved D. The germline V and J ends were trimmed by 2 bases and 0 bases, with 13 bases remaining between them. CDR1 SEHNR and CDR2 FQNEAQ come from the germline V gene (reference sequence). The CDR3 is 16 amino acids. The CDR3 DNA follows: TGTGCCAGCAGCTTACTTACCATGGATATGAACACTGAAGCTTTCTTT. Its protein is CASSLLTMDMNTEAFF.

The genes are TRBV30 and TRBJ2-7, with 7 positions matching TRBD1. The CDR3 extends over 14 amino acids. Trimming took 6 bases from V and 3 from J; bases not matched to a gene: 11. Germline V CDR1 and CDR2: GTSNPN, SVGIG (reference sequence). CDR3 coding DNA: TGTGCCTGTACCGGGACAGAGAATAACTACGAGCAGTACGTC. Translating it yields CACTGTENNYEQYV.

This clonotype has at least ten counts. The V and J genes are TRBV12-3 or TRBV12-4 and TRBJ2-5; 7 bases map to TRBD2. V lost 1 base, J lost 4 bases, and 6 bases stayed unmatched. There are 15 residues in the CDR3. Here the CDR3 reads CASSLGASGTETQYF. CDR3 nucleotide sequence: TGTGCCAGCAGTTTAGGGGCTAGCGGAACAGAGACCCAGTACTTC.

Remarks on this clonotype: The junction and the germline gene differ at one end; a read error may be behind it. The chain combines TRBV3-1 with TRBJ2-5; 9 nucleotides line up with TRBD1. This CDR3 contains 13 residues. Per the germline V gene, CDR1 is LGHDT and CDR2 is YNNKEL (reference sequence). CDR3: CASSQGGDRAQDF. The CDR3 nucleotides read TGTGCCAGCAGCCAAGGTGGGGACAGGGCCCAAGACTTC.

This clonotype turned up a few times. The CDR3 sequence: CASNLIWVNTEAFF. In nucleotides, the CDR3 is TGTGCCAGCAACCTAATTTGGGTGAACACTGAAGCTTTCTTT. The rearrangement links TRBV3-1 to TRBJ1-1; unclear D gene. CDR1 and CDR2 (germline): LGHDT, YNNKEL (reference sequence). This CDR3 has 14 residues. Trimming left V 7 bases short and J 0 bases short, with 12 bases between.

This clonotype was seen many times. The CDR3 DNA is TGCAGCGTTGCGACTAGCAGCCAAGAGACCCAGTACTTC. This encodes CSVATSSQETQYF. V and J are TRBV29-1 and TRBJ2-5; 7 bases are a match to TRBD2. This CDR3 spans 13 amino acids. The V gene end was trimmed by 4 bases and the J gene end by 1 base; junction bases not matched to a gene: 3. Per germline, CDR1 SQVTM and CDR2 ANQGSEA.